These 15 T cell receptor beta chains were sequenced from one sample in a study of blood T cell repertoires in COVID-19. Assay used: immunoSEQ multiplex PCR; TCRdb lists only in-frame clones, some missing. Of some 320,000 clones in the sample, approximately 87% were seen once. The sample taken for sequencing was PBMCs or T cells enriched from blood (not recorded which). Receptors were obtained from a woman aged 25 to 45 who had recovered from COVID-19.

The chain uses TRBV6-5 and TRBJ2-5; maybe TRBD1 (5 bases). Germline V CDR1 and CDR2: MNHEY, SVGAGI. This CDR3 comprises 12 residues. V was clipped by 4 bases and J by 5 bases, with 8 bases between them. For the CDR3, the DNA is TGTGCCAGCAGTTTGCACAGGGAGACCCAGTACTTC. This encodes CASSLHRETQYF.

The chain recombines TRBV5-4 with TRBJ1-2, with 7 positions matching TRBD1. From germline, CDR1 is SGHNT and CDR2 YYREEE (reference sequence). V shed 3 bases and J 1 base; nucleotides not matched to a gene: 6. CDR3 length: 15 amino acids. The CDR3 DNA follows: TGTGCCAGCAGCTCTTCAGGGGGAGTTAACTATGGCTACACCTTC. It encodes CASSSSGGVNYGYTF.

The chain carries TRBV4-1 and TRBJ2-7, with TRBD1 identical over 7 bases. V lost 5 bases, J lost 4 bases, and 11 bases stayed unmatched. This CDR3 contains 15 residues. The germline gives CDR1 MGHRA, CDR2 YSYEKL. The CDR3 sequence is CASSKYGTAQYEQYF. The CDR3 nucleotides are TGCGCCAGCAGCAAGTACGGGACAGCCCAATACGAGCAGTACTTC.

Only one count was recorded for this clone. The gene calls are TRBV7-9 and TRBJ2-5; 9 bases match TRBD1. CDR1 is SEHNR and CDR2 is FQNEAQ in the germline V gene (reference sequence). V was clipped by 7 bases and J by 5 bases; unmatched bases: 5. The CDR3 runs to 13 residues. CDR3 in DNA: TGTGCCAGCATGACAGGGGGATGGGAGACCCAGTACTTC. Amino acid sequence: CASMTGGWETQYF.

This clone is a singleton in its sample. J is TRBJ2-2 and V is TRBV28, with 8 bases fitting TRBD1. J gave up 6 bases and V 7 bases, and 7 bases lay outside the gene matches. Germline V gene data show CDR1 as MDHEN and CDR2 as SYDVKM. CDR3 length equals 14 residues. CDR3 loop: CASTRTGRSGELFF. CDR3 coding DNA: TGTGCCAGCACCCGGACAGGGAGGTCCGGGGAGCTGTTTTTT.

J is TRBJ2-3 and V is TRBV5-1, with 8 nucleotides matching TRBD1. The CDR3 contains 18 residues. V trimming: 4 bases; J trimming: 4 bases; junction bases outside the gene matches: 17. The V gene's germline CDR1 is SGHRS and CDR2 YFSETQ. The CDR3 DNA sequence: TGCGCCAGCAGCCTAGGGCCTGGACAGGGAAGGAGAGCAGATACGCAGTATTTT. It yields the protein CASSLGPGQGRRADTQYF.

The table lists this clone with a count of one. The rearrangement joins TRBV20-1 to TRBJ2-3; 9 nucleotides match TRBD1. Germline V CDR1 and CDR2: DFQATT, SNEGSKA (reference sequence). V was pared by 3 bases and J by 4 bases, with 8 bases of the junction left unmatched. CDR3 length equals 15 residues. The DNA for the CDR3 is TGCAGTGCTAGTCTTGGGACAGGGCGCGCAGATACGCAGTATTTT. This translates into CSASLGTGRADTQYF.

The chain carries TRBV28 and TRBJ1-2; 7 bases fit TRBD1. Trimming removed 3 bases from V and 6 bases from J; junction bases left unmatched: 7. This CDR3 has 14 residues. CDR1 is MDHEN and CDR2 is SYDVKM in the germline V gene. The chain's CDR3 is CASSFSDRDNGYTF. The CDR3, as DNA: TGTGCCAGCAGTTTTAGTGACAGGGATAATGGCTACACCTTC.

V gene TRBV7-2 combines with J gene TRBJ1-6; TRBD1 might be the D (5 bases). CDR3 length: 14 amino acids. Trimming left V 5 bases short and J 4 bases short, with 9 bases between. Germline-derived CDR1 and CDR2 are SGHTA and FQGNSA. CDR3 coding DNA: TGTGCCAGCAGCCGCAGGGATTATAATTCACCCCTCCACTTT. Its translation is CASSRRDYNSPLHF.

The V gene is TRBV18, the J gene TRBJ1-1, with a possible D match to TRBD1 (5 bases). Trimming removed 3 bases from V and 1 base from J, with 9 bases in between. The CDR3 extends over 14 amino acids. The germline V gene has CDR1 KGHSH and CDR2 LQKENI. The CDR3 DNA is TGTGCCAGCTCACCGACAGTCGCGAACACTGAAGCTTTCTTT. Translating gives CASSPTVANTEAFF.

The rearrangement links TRBV29-1 to TRBJ2-7; 7 positions agree with TRBD1. Trimming cost V 5 bases and J 4 bases; bases outside gene matches: 5. Germline V gives CDR1 SQVTM, CDR2 ANQGSEA. The CDR3 covers 12 residues. The CDR3 DNA is TGCAGCGTTAAGCAGGGGGTATACGAGCAGTACTTC. As protein: CSVKQGVYEQYF.

This clone came up once. The V call is TRBV18, the J call TRBJ1-2; no definite D call. V lost 3 bases, J lost 2 bases, and 7 bases lay in between. The CDR3 length is 13 residues. CDR1 is KGHSH and CDR2 is LQKENI in the germline V gene. The CDR3 region has the DNA TGTGCCAGCTCACCGGCGGAGAACTATGGCTACACCTTC. This codes for CASSPAENYGYTF.

The chain uses TRBV24-1 and TRBJ2-7, with TRBD1 identical over 12 bases. The V and J ends lost 1 base and 7 bases, in that order; junction bases with no gene match: 7. Germline V gene sequence: CDR1 KGHDR, CDR2 SFDVKD. This CDR3 contains 16 residues. This CDR3 is CATSDFTGQGAGEQYF. In DNA form, the CDR3 reads TGTGCCACCAGTGATTTTACGGGACAGGGGGCGGGTGAGCAGTACTTC.

The chain links TRBV6-5 to TRBJ2-7, with 8 positions matching TRBD1. This CDR3 is built from 12 residues. J lost 5 bases, V lost 6 bases, and 3 bases had no gene match. Germline V gene sequence: CDR1 MNHEY, CDR2 SVGAGI. The CDR3 coding sequence is TGTGCCAGCAGCCGGACAGGGAACGAGCAGTACTTC. The encoded protein is CASSRTGNEQYF.

The genes are TRBV6-2 or TRBV6-3 and TRBJ1-1; no clear D gene. Trimming left V 2 bases short and J 8 bases short, with 9 bases between. Per the germline V gene, CDR1 is MNHEY and CDR2 is SVGEGT. The CDR3 is made up of 12 amino acids. The CDR3 protein is CASSYPSLEAFF. CDR3 DNA: TGTGCCAGCAGTTACCCTTCCTTGGAAGCTTTCTTT.